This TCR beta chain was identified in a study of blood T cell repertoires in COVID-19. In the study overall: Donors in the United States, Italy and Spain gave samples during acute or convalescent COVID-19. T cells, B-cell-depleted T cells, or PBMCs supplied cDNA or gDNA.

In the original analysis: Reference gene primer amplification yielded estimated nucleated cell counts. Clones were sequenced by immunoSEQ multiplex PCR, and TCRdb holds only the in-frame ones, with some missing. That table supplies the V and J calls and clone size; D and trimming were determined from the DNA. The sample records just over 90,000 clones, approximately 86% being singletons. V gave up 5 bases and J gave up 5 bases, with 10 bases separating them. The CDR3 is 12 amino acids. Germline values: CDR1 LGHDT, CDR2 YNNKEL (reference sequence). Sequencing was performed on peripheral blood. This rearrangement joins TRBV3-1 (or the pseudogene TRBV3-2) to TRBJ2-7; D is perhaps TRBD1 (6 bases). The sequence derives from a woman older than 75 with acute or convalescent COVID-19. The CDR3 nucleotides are TGTGCCAGCAGCTCGACAGGTAACGAGCAGTACTTC. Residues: CASSSTGNEQYF.